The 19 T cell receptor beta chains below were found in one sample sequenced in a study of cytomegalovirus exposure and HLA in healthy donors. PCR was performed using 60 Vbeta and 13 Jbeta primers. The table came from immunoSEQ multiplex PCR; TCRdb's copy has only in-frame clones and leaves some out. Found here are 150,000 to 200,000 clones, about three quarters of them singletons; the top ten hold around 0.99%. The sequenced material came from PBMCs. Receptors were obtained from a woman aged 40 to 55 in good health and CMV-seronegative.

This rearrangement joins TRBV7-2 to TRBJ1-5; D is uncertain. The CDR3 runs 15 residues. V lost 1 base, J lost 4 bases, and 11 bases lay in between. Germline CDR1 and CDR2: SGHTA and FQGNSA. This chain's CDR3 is CASSLVSGINQPQHF. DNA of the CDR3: TGTGCCAGCAGCTTAGTGAGCGGAATTAATCAGCCCCAGCATTTT. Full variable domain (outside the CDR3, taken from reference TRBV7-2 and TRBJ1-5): GAGVSQSPSNKVTEKGKDVELRCDPISGHTALYWYRQSLGQGLEFLIYFQGNSAPDKSGLPSDRFSAERTGGSVSTLTIQRTQQEDSAVYLCASSLVSGINQPQHFGDGTRLSIL.

The CDR3 here is CASSSTGGGTEAFF. The DNA of the CDR3 is TGTGCCAGTAGTAGCACAGGGGGAGGAACTGAAGCTTTCTTT. The chain uses TRBV19 and TRBJ1-1; 8 bases fit TRBD1. V lost 4 bases and J lost 5; bases outside the gene matches: 6. Germline V CDR1 and CDR2: LNHDA, SQIVND (reference sequence). CDR3 length equals 14 residues.

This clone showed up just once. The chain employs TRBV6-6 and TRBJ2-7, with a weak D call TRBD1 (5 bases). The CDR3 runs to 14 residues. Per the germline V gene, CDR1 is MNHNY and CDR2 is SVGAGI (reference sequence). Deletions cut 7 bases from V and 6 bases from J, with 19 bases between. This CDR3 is CASIQGIATGEQYF. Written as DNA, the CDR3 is TGTGCCAGCATCCAGGGAATTGCTACCGGCGAGCAGTACTTC.

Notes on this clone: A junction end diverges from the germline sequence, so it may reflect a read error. The CDR3 nucleotides read TGTGCCAGCAGTGGATCCCTGGACAGGAACTATAGCTACACCTTC. Translating it yields CASSGSLDRNYSYTF. V and J are TRBV6-1 and TRBJ1-2, with 7 bases fitting TRBD1. Germline lookup yields CDR1 MNHNS and CDR2 SASEGT. This CDR3 is built from 15 residues.

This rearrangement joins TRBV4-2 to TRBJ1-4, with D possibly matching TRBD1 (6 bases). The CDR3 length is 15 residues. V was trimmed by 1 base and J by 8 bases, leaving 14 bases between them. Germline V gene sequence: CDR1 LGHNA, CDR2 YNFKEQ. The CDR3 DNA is TGTGCCAGCAGCCAAGTATCAGGGGAGAACGAAAAACTGTTTTTT. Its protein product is CASSQVSGENEKLFF.

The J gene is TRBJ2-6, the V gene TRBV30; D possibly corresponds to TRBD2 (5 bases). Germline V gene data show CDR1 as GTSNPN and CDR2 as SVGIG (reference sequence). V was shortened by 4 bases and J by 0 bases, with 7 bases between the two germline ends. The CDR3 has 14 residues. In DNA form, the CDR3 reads TGTGCCTGGACGGGAAGCTCTGGGGCCAACGTCCTGACTTTC. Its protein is CAWTGSSGANVLTF.

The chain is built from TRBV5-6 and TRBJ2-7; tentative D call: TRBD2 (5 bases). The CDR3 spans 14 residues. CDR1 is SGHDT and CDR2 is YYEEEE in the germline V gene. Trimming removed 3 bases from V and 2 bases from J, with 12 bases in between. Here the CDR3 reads CASSSGPGTYEQYF. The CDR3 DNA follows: TGTGCCAGCAGCTCCGGACCGGGAACCTACGAGCAGTACTTC.

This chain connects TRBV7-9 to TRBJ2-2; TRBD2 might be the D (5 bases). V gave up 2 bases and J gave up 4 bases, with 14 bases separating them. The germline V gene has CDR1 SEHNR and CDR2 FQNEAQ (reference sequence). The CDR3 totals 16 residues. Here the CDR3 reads CASSLPLWAGTGELFF. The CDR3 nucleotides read TGTGCCAGCAGCTTACCTCTGTGGGCGGGCACCGGGGAGCTGTTTTTT.

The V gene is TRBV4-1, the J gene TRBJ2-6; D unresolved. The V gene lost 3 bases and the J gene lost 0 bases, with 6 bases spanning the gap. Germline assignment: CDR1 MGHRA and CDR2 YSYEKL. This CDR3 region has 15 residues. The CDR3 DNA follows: TGCGCCAGCAGCCACGAGATCTCTGGGGCCAACGTCCTGACTTTC. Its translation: CASSHEISGANVLTF.

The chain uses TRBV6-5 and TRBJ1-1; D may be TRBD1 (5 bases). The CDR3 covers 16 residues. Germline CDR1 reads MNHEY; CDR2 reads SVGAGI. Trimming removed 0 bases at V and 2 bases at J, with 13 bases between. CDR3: CASSYSRQGLNTEAFF. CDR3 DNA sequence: TGTGCCAGCAGTTACTCGAGGCAGGGACTCAACACTGAAGCTTTCTTT.

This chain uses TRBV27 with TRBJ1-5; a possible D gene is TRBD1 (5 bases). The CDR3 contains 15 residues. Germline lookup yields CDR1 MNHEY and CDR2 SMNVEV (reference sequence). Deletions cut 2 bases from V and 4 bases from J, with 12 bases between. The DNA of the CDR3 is TGTGCCAGCAGTTTAGGAGGGGATGGAAATCAGCCCCAGCATTTT. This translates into CASSLGGDGNQPQHF.

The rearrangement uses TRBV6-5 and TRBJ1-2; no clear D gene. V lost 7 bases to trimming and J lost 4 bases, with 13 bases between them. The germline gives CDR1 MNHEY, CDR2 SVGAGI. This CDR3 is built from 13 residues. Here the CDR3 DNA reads TGTGCCAGCACCTTAGGGAGTACCTATGGCTACACCTTC. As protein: CASTLGSTYGYTF.

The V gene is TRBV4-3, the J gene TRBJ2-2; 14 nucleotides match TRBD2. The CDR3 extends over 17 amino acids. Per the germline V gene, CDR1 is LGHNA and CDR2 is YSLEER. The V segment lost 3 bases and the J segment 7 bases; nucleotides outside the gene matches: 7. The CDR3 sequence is CASSQGLAGDAVGELFF. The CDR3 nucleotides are TGCGCCAGCAGCCAGGGACTAGCGGGAGATGCGGTCGGGGAGCTGTTTTTT.

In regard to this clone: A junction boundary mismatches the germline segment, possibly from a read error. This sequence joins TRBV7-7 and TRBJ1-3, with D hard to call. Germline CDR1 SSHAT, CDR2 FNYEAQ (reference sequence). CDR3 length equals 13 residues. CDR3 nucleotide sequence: TGTGCTAGCAGCTTAGATATAGGAAACACCATATATTTT. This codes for CASSLDIGNTIYF.

CDR3 in amino acids: CASSDEQTYEQYV. The CDR3 DNA sequence: TGTGCCAGCAGTGACGAACAGACCTACGAGCAGTACGTC. The J gene is TRBJ2-7, the V gene TRBV6-4; D gene uncertain. Between the trimmed V and J ends, which lost 2 bases and 2 bases, there was a span of 7 bases. Germline-derived CDR1 and CDR2 are MRHNA and SNTAGT. This CDR3 is 13 amino acids long.

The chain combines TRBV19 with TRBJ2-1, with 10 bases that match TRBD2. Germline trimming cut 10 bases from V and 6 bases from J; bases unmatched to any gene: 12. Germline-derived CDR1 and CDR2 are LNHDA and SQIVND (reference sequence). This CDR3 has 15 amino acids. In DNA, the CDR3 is TGTGCCACTTCTAGCGGGAGAATTACGTTCAATGAGCAGTTCTTC. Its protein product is CATSSGRITFNEQFF.

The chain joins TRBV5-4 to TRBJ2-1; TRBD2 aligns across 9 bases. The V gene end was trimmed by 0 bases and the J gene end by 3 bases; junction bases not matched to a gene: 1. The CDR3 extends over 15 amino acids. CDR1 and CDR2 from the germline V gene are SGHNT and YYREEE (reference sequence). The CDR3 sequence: CASSLGGRDYNEQFF. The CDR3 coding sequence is TGTGCCAGCAGCTTGGGCGGGAGGGACTACAATGAGCAGTTCTTC.

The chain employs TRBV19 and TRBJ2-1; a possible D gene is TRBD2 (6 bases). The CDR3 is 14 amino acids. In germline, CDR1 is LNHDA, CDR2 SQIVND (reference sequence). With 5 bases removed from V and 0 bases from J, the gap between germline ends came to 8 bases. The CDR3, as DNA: TGTGCCAGTAGTTTCGGGAGCTCCTACAATGAGCAGTTCTTC. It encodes CASSFGSSYNEQFF.

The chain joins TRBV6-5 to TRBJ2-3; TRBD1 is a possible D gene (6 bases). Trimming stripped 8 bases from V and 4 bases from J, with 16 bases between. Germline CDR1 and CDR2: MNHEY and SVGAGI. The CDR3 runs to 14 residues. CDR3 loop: CASRTATGSDTQYF. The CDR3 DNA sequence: TGTGCCAGCCGGACGGCAACAGGGTCAGATACGCAGTATTTT.